A selection of T cell receptor beta chains follows, all from one sample in a study of T-cell reconstitution after alpha-beta-depleted transplantation in children. TCRdb processed the PCR reads anew with MiXCR; each CDR3 protein has one entry. This table has approximately 82,000 distinct CDR3 sequences, roughly 15% appearing once. This specimen consisted of PBMCs, mostly from graft donor cells, obtained 180 days after TCRalphabeta/CD19-depleted stem cell transplant. The receptors originated from a male patient aged 2-15 years who had a stem cell transplant for acute lymphoblastic leukemia, so the T cells may come from the graft donor. CDR3s include the opening cysteine and the closing phenylalanine or tryptophan.

j_call,v_call,cdr3_aa
TRBJ2-7,TRBV7-9,CASSPPGHRGSYEQYF
TRBJ1-2,TRBV29-1,CSAYRVYGYTF
TRBJ2-7,TRBV6-5,CASSYSRGIESYEQYF
TRBJ2-5,TRBV12-3/TRBV12-4,CASRPTGVETQYF
TRBJ1-1,TRBV7-9,CASSDRGRTEAFF
TRBJ1-2,TRBV11-2,CASSTPRGQGSSNYGYTF
TRBJ2-5,TRBV18,CASSPPLAGEETQYF
TRBJ2-1,TRBV5-5,CASSLLAGGPSEQFF
TRBJ1-5,TRBV7-9,CASSFEYQPQHF
TRBJ1-1,TRBV6-2/TRBV6-3,CASSATTENTEAFF
TRBJ2-3,TRBV12-3/TRBV12-4,CASSLAAPTSDTQYF
TRBJ2-5,TRBV18,CASSPKGPEGETQYF
TRBJ2-5,TRBV12-3/TRBV12-4,CASTQQGSETQYF
TRBJ2-7,TRBV27,CASSFQRADEQYF
TRBJ2-1,TRBV29-1,CSVGKRGAYNEQFF
TRBJ1-3,TRBV5-1,CASSTWTGSGNTIYF
TRBJ2-7,TRBV20-1,CSATQDGSYEQYF
TRBJ2-7,TRBV20-1,CSARDLRTSDSYEQYF
TRBJ2-7,TRBV5-1,CASSLGSGGVSYEQYF
TRBJ1-2,TRBV10-3,CAISETKFGYGYTF
TRBJ2-7,TRBV20-1,CSARSKFYEQYF
TRBJ1-4,TRBV12-3/TRBV12-4,CASSLEDRGWGKLFF
TRBJ1-4,TRBV6-1,CASRTTGLGEKLFF
TRBJ1-2,TRBV14,CASSQVGPGGYTF
TRBJ1-5,TRBV12-3/TRBV12-4,CASRSRDMLGNQPQHF
TRBJ1-1,TRBV12-3/TRBV12-4,CASSGRGGVITEAFF
TRBJ1-6,TRBV7-6,CASSQLVGLGGPLHF
TRBJ2-5,TRBV7-6,CASSLGGSRETQYF
TRBJ2-7,TRBV20-1,CSARLRTESYEQYF
TRBJ2-4,TRBV12-3/TRBV12-4,CASRQTRQGPNIQYF
TRBJ1-2,TRBV20-1,CSALDSPYGYTF
TRBJ1-4,TRBV7-2,CASSWGQATEKLFF
TRBJ1-2,TRBV12-3/TRBV12-4,CASSFDGSYGYTF
TRBJ2-2,TRBV12-3/TRBV12-4,CASSRAAGELFF
TRBJ2-7,TRBV27,CASGKGDRAYEQYF
TRBJ1-2,TRBV5-1,CASSLALQGTYGYTF
TRBJ1-6,TRBV9,CASSATGSDSPLHF